This T cell receptor beta chain was recovered during a study of cytomegalovirus exposure and HLA in healthy donors. Overall study findings and caveats: Roughly even sequencing depth across donors was the assumption behind the presence/absence analyses. With further analysis later on, most CMV-associated TCR beta chains appeared HLA-restricted. Reportedly, fewer N-insertions than the approximately 600-donor mean appeared in an Asian-associated ancestry cluster in a later analysis. Using a false discovery rate of 0.05, a later analysis showed that roughly 16,000 TCR beta sequences were associated with HLA alleles.

The V gene end was trimmed by 4 bases and the J gene end by 7 bases; junction bases not matched to a gene: 15. The CDR3 is 17 amino acids. Germline V gene lookup returns CDR1 SGHNT and CDR2 YYREEE (reference sequence). This clone was seen only once. The antigen is unknown. The PCR had 60 Vbeta and 13 Jbeta primers. Data came from immunoSEQ multiplex PCR; TCRdb stores just in-frame clones and leaves some out. This sample has 150,000 to 200,000 clones, with around nine tenths found just once. The chain links TRBV5-4 to TRBJ2-4; TRBD1 agrees at 9 bases. The sequence derives from a young woman in good health and CMV-seronegative. The material sequenced was PBMCs. CDR3 amino acids: CASSPGVGQGGYNIQYF. DNA of the CDR3: TGTGCCAGCAGCCCCGGGGTGGGACAGGGCGGTTATAACATTCAGTACTTC.